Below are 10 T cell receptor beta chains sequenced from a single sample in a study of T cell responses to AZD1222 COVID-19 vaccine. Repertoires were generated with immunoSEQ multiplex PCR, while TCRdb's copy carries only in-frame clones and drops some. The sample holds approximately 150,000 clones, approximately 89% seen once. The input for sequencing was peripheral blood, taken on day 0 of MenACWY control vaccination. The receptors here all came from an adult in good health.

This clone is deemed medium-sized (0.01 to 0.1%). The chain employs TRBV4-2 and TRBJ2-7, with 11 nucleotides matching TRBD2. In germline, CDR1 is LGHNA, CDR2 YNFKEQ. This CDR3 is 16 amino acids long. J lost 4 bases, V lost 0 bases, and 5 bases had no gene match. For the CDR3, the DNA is TGTGCCAGCAGCCAAGAGGCTAGCGGGGGGTGGTACGAGCAGTACTTC. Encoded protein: CASSQEASGGWYEQYF.

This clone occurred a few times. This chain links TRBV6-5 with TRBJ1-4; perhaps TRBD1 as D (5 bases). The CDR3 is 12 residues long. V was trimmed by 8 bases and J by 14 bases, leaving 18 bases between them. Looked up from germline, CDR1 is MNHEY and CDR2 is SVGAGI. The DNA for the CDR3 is TGTGCCAGCGGGGACGGTATTGTCAGTCTGTTTTTT. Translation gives CASGDGIVSLFF.

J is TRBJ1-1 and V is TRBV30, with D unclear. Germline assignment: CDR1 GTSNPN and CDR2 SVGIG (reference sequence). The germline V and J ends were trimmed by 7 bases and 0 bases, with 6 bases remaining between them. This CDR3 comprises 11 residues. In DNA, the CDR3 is TGTGCCTATCAGATGAACACTGAAGCTTTCTTT. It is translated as CAYQMNTEAFF. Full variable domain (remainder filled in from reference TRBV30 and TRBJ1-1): SQTIHQWPATLVQPVGSPLSLECTVEGTSNPNLYWYRQAAGRGLQLLFYSVGIGQISSEVPQNLSASRPQDRQFILSSKKLLLSDSGFYLCAYQMNTEAFFGQGTRLTVV.

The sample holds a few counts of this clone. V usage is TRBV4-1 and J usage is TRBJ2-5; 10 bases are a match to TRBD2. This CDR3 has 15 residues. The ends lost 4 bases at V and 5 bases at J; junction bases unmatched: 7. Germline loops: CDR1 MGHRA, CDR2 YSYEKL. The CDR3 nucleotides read TGCGCCAGCAGCCTGGAGCGGGGGGGCCGGGAGACCCAGTACTTC. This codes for CASSLERGGRETQYF.

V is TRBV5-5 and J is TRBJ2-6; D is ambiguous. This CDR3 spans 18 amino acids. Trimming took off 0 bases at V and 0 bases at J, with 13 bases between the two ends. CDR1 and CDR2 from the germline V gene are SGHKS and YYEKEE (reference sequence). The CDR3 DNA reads TGTGCCAGCAGCTTGGTTGGCGGCACGAACTCTGGGGCCAACGTCCTGACTTTC. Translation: CASSLVGGTNSGANVLTF.

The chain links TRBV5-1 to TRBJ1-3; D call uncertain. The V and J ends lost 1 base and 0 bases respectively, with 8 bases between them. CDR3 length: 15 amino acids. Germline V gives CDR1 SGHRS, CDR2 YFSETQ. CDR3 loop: CASSLTLGSGNTIYF. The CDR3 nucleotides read TGCGCCAGCAGCTTGACCCTGGGCTCTGGAAACACCATATATTTT.

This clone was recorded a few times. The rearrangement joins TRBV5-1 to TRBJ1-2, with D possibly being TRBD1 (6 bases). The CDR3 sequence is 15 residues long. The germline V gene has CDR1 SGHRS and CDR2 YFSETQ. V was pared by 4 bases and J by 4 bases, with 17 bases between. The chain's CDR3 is CASSDVLTGPYGYTF. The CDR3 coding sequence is TGCGCCAGCAGCGACGTTCTAACAGGGCCCTATGGCTACACCTTC.

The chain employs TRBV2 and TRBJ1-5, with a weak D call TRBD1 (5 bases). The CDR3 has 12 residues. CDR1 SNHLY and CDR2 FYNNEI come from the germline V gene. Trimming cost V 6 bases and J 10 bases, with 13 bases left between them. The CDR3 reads CASRGDLHPQHF. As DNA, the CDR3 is TGTGCCAGCAGAGGGGACTTACACCCCCAGCATTTT.

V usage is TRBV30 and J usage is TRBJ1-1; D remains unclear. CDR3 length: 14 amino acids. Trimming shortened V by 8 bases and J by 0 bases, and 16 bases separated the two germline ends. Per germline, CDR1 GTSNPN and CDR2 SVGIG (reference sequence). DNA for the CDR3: TGTGCCCAATCCCCGGACGGAATGAACACTGAAGCTTTCTTT. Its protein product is CAQSPDGMNTEAFF.

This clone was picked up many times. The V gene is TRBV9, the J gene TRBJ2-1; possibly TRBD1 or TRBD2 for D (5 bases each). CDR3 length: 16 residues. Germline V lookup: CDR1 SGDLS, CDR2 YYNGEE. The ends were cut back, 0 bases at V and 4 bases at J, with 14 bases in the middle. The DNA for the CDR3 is TGTGCCAGCAGCGTAGGGTCCGGGACGGTATACAATGAGCAGTTCTTC. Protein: CASSVGSGTVYNEQFF.